The clone carrying this TCR beta chain was seen only once. The data originate from a study of control samples from healthy donors and cancer patients. The protocol was immunoSEQ multiplex PCR, while the TCRdb copy is restricted to in-frame clones and leaves out a portion. The table lists some 76,000 clones, nearly 90% of them singletons, with under 20% in the top ten. The V gene lost 4 bases and the J gene lost 9 bases, with 13 bases spanning the gap. This CDR3 comprises 13 residues. Germline CDR1 is SNHLY and CDR2 is FYNNEI. The chain joins TRBV2 to TRBJ2-1; weak D call: TRBD1 (6 bases). The receptor was isolated from a man aged 55 to 69 with lung cancer. Specimen: PBMCs. CDR3 coding DNA: TGTGCCAGCAGTGGCAGGGGTGAGGGTGAGCAGTTCTTC. This encodes CASSGRGEGEQFF.